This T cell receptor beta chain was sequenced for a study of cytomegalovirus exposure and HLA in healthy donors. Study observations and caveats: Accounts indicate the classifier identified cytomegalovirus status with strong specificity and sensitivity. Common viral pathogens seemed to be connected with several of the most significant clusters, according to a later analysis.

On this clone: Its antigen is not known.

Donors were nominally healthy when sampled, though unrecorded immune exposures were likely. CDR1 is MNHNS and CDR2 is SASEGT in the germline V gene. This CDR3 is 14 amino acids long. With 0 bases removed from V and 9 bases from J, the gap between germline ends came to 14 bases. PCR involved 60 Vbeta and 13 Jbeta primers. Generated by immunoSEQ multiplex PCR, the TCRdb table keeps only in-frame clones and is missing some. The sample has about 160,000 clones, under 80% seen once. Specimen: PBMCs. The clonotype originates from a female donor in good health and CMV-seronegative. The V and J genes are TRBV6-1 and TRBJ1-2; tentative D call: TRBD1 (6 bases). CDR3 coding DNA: TGTGCCAGCAGTGAAGCGGGCAGGGGAACAAGCTACACCTTC. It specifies CASSEAGRGTSYTF.